This TCR beta chain emerged from a study of blood T cell repertoires in COVID-19. This CDR3 contains 12 residues. The V gene lost 3 bases and the J gene lost 3 bases, with 6 bases spanning the gap. CDR1 SGHDT and CDR2 YYEEEE come from the germline V gene. Some clones are missing from TCRdb's copy, which holds only in-frame ones; the method was immunoSEQ multiplex PCR. The data show approximately 450,000 clones, roughly 89% seen once. This clone was recorded a few times. Sequences were obtained from peripheral blood. The chain couples TRBV5-6 to TRBJ1-2; unclear D gene. The sequence was obtained from a woman in her 30s with acute or convalescent COVID-19. CDR3 protein: CASSSGYYGYTF. The CDR3 region has the DNA TGTGCCAGCAGCTCCGGTTACTATGGCTACACCTTC.